This is a list of T cell receptor beta chains from one sample in a study of blood T cell repertoires in COVID-19. The method was immunoSEQ multiplex PCR; TCRdb's version includes in-frame clones alone and lacks a portion of them. The sample yields some 230,000 clones, around 84% seen once. Sequencing was done on a sample of peripheral blood. The source of these receptors is a woman aged 55 to 70 who had recovered from COVID-19. CDR3s include the opening cysteine and the closing phenylalanine or tryptophan. A D gene is named only where the DNA matches it firmly. Not all rows give a size; the values are once, few, many and, for expanded clones, a class.

clone_size	j_call	v_call	d_call	cdr3_nt	cdr3_aa
NA	TRBJ2-6	TRBV5-8	NA	TGTGCCAGCAGCTTGGGCCGACAGGCCCTTTCTGGGGCCAACGTCCTGACTTTC	CASSLGRQALSGANVLTF
NA	TRBJ2-7	TRBV27	NA	TGTGCCAGCAGTTTATCGGGCAGCTCCTACGAGCAGTACTTC	CASSLSGSSYEQYF
NA	TRBJ2-7	TRBV5-1	NA	TGCGCCAGCAGCGGGGGGGACAGGCGTGAGGAGCAGTACTTC	CASSGGDRREEQYF
NA	TRBJ2-3	TRBV4-1	NA	TGCGCCAGCAGCCAAACGACTAGATCTGCGCAGTATTTT	CASSQTTRSAQYF
NA	TRBJ1-1	TRBV2	NA	TGTGCCAGCAGTGAAGAATCCGGTGACACTGAAGCTTTCTTT	CASSEESGDTEAFF
NA	TRBJ2-5	TRBV28	TRBD2	TGTGCCAGCAGTTTACCGGCGGGGGGAGTAGAGACCCAGTACTTC	CASSLPAGGVETQYF
NA	TRBJ2-5	TRBV7-9	NA	TGTGCCAGCAGCTCCTACGCCGAGACCCAGTACTTC	CASSSYAETQYF
NA	TRBJ2-6	TRBV19	NA	TGTGCCAGTAGTGGTGTGGACAACTCTGGGGCCAACGTCCTGACTTTC	CASSGVDNSGANVLTF
NA	TRBJ1-5	TRBV19	TRBD1	TGTGCCAGTAGTAGGGACAGGGAGTATCAGCCCCAGCATTTT	CASSRDREYQPQHF
NA	TRBJ1-1	TRBV5-4	NA	TGTGCCAGCAGATTGACAGCCCGGCACACTGAAGCTTTCTTT	CASRLTARHTEAFF
NA	TRBJ1-4	TRBV5-1	TRBD1	TGCGCCAGCAGCCAGGGGGGCACTAATGAAAAACTGTTTTTT	CASSQGGTNEKLFF
once	TRBJ1-2	TRBV3-1/TRBV3-2	TRBD1	TGTGCCAGCAGCGAAAACACCGGACAGGTTGGCTACACCTTC	CASSENTGQVGYTF
NA	TRBJ1-3	TRBV5-1	NA	TGCGCCAGCAGCTTGACAGACGGGAGATCTGGAAACACCATATATTTT	CASSLTDGRSGNTIYF
NA	TRBJ2-2	TRBV10-3	NA	TGTGCCATCATGAACCAGGGGCCGTGGGCCGGGGAGCTGTTTTTT	CAIMNQGPWAGELFF
few	TRBJ2-3	TRBV12-3/TRBV12-4	NA	TGTGCCAGCAACTCAGGGGAAGATACGCAGTATTTT	CASNSGEDTQYF
NA	TRBJ1-5	TRBV5-1	TRBD1	TGCGCCAGCAGCCCGGGGGGACAGGGAAGGGAGCCCCAGCATTTT	CASSPGGQGREPQHF
NA	TRBJ2-1	TRBV29-1	NA	TGCAGCGTCTTGGAGGGGGCCCACAATGAGCAGTTCTTC	CSVLEGAHNEQFF
NA	TRBJ1-2	TRBV21-1	NA	TGTGCCAGCAGCAAAGAACAGGGTAATGGCTACACCTTC	CASSKEQGNGYTF
NA	TRBJ1-5	TRBV19	NA	TGTGCCAGTAGCGAACAGGGCAATCAGCCCCAGCATTTT	CASSEQGNQPQHF
NA	TRBJ1-2	TRBV5-1	TRBD1	TGCGCCAGCAGCTTGGAAGGACAGGGGGCTCCTGACTATGGCTACACCTTC	CASSLEGQGAPDYGYTF
NA	TRBJ1-5	TRBV11-2	TRBD1	TGTGCCAGCACTCTAGACAGGGGGCAGCCCCAGCATTTT	CASTLDRGQPQHF
NA	TRBJ1-4	TRBV11-2	TRBD1	TGTGCCAGCAGCTCAACCGACAGGGCCGATTGGGCAACTAATGAAAAACTGTTTTTT	CASSSTDRADWATNEKLFF
NA	TRBJ2-3	TRBV7-9	NA	TGTGCCAGCAGCTTAAGAGGCAGGGGGGACACAGATACGCAGTATTTT	CASSLRGRGDTDTQYF
NA	TRBJ2-1	TRBV29-1	NA	TGCAGCGTTGGTCGGGCCCCGGGACAGTTCTTC	CSVGRAPGQFF
NA	TRBJ1-1	TRBV29-1	NA	TGCAGCGTCCTCGAGCCCCGGGAAGCTTTCTTT	CSVLEPREAFF
once	TRBJ1-2	TRBV5-4	NA	TGTGCCAGCAGCTTGTGGGGCGTAAACTATGGCTACACCTTC	CASSLWGVNYGYTF
NA	TRBJ1-2	TRBV14	NA	TGTGCCAGCAGCCAAGATGTGGGCCGGACTTATGGCTACACCTTC	CASSQDVGRTYGYTF
NA	TRBJ2-5	TRBV2	TRBD2	TGTGCCAGCAGTGAGGAAGGGACTAGCGGGGGGCCAACCCAGTACTTC	CASSEEGTSGGPTQYF
NA	TRBJ1-4	TRBV30	NA	TGTGCCTGGAGTGTAAGGTTCAGAGGCAATGAAAAACTGTTTTTT	CAWSVRFRGNEKLFF
NA	TRBJ2-1	TRBV18	NA	TGTGCCAGCTCACCGGGCCAGAGCAACAATGAGCAGTTCTTC	CASSPGQSNNEQFF
few	TRBJ2-5	TRBV18	NA	TGTGCCAGCTCACCACCAGGGGATGGGGAGACCCAGTACTTC	CASSPPGDGETQYF
NA	TRBJ2-3	TRBV11-2	TRBD2	TGTGCCAGCAGTTTTAGCGGGTTGGGCACAGATACGCAGTATTTT	CASSFSGLGTDTQYF
NA	TRBJ2-7	TRBV10-3	TRBD1	TGTGCCATCAGAACGGACAGGGAGCTCTACGAGCAGTACTTC	CAIRTDRELYEQYF
NA	TRBJ1-1	TRBV2	NA	TGTGCCAGCAGTGATTTCCAGGGACTACTTGAAGCTTTCTTT	CASSDFQGLLEAFF
NA	TRBJ2-6	TRBV6-6	TRBD1	TGTGCCAGCAGTCTCCCCCCGGGACAGAGTTTTCCTGGGGCCAACGTCCTGACTTTC	CASSLPPGQSFPGANVLTF
NA	TRBJ2-7	TRBV5-6	NA	TGTGCCAGCAGCCCCAATACAGGGAGAGGGTACGAGCAGTACTTC	CASSPNTGRGYEQYF
NA	TRBJ2-1	TRBV5-6	NA	TGTGCCAGCAGCTTAGCTTCGGAGCAGTTCTTC	CASSLASEQFF
once	TRBJ1-3	TRBV5-5	NA	TGTGCCAGCAGCCGAACGGGACTCCTAAACACCATATATTTT	CASSRTGLLNTIYF
few	TRBJ2-3	TRBV5-1	NA	TGCGCCAGTTCCCATAGCAGCACAGATACGCAGTATTTT	CASSHSSTDTQYF
NA	TRBJ2-7	TRBV9	NA	TGTGCCAGCAGCCCCCACCCCGGGACTCCCTACGAGCAGTACTTC	CASSPHPGTPYEQYF
NA	TRBJ2-1	TRBV7-3	TRBD2	TGTGCCAGCAGCTTAACAGCCCCGGCTAGCGGGGTATATGAGCAGTTCTTC	CASSLTAPASGVYEQFF
NA	TRBJ1-1	TRBV2	NA	TGTGCCAGCAGAAGGAGGAGGGGTGGGACTGAAGCTTTCTTT	CASRRRRGGTEAFF
NA	TRBJ1-1	TRBV9	NA	TGTGCCAGCAGCGCAAGACAGTGGAAGACTGAAGCTTTCTTT	CASSARQWKTEAFF
NA	TRBJ1-2	TRBV4-3	TRBD1	TGCGCCAGCAACGGGGCTGCGACAGGGGGAGGCTATGGCTACACCTTC	CASNGAATGGGYGYTF
NA	TRBJ2-1	TRBV7-2	TRBD2	TGTGCCAGCAGCTACGGGCGGGGGGGCCCGCTCAATGAGCAGTTCTTC	CASSYGRGGPLNEQFF
NA	TRBJ1-2	TRBV6-5	NA	TGTGCCAGCAGTCCCGAGCGTAACTATGGCTACACCTTC	CASSPERNYGYTF
NA	TRBJ2-2	TRBV19	NA	TGTGCCAGTAGTATGTCGGGGAAGGACGGGGAGCTGTTTTTT	CASSMSGKDGELFF